Each of the 9 T cell receptor beta chains below was sequenced from the same sample in a study of T cells in Graves' hyperthyroidism and ophthalmopathy. There were TCR beta CDR3 regions amplified from RNA transcripts. When the TCR CDR3 underwent first-round RT-PCR, the HTBI primer set was used. TCRdb re-derived calls from the multiplex PCR reads in MiXCR, one entry per CDR3 protein. The table lists 500,000 to 650,000 distinct CDR3 sequences, 40% to 50% of them singletons. The sample was peripheral blood or thyroid tissue (not recorded which). These receptors came from an adult woman with Graves' disease, either hyperthyroidism or ophthalmopathy (not recorded which).

At least ten counts were recorded for this clonotype. V is TRBV20-1 and J is TRBJ1-2; no definite D call. Between the trimmed V and J ends, which lost 1 base and 4 bases, there was a span of 16 bases. Germline V gene sequence: CDR1 DFQATT, CDR2 SNEGSKA (reference sequence). CDR3 length equals 15 residues. CDR3 sequence: CSARGPAERGYGYTF. As DNA, the CDR3 is TGCAGTGCTAGAGGTCCTGCCGAAAGAGGCTATGGCTACACCTTC.

This clonotype was observed many times. V and J are TRBV5-8 and TRBJ2-7; TRBD1 matches at 7 bases. Trimming at V came to 3 bases and at J to 0 bases, leaving 3 bases not matched to a gene. The germline V gene has CDR1 SGHTS and CDR2 YDEGEE. The CDR3 extends over 14 amino acids. CDR3 amino acids: CASSSRDSSYEQYF. For the CDR3, the DNA is TGTGCCAGCAGCTCCCGGGACAGCTCCTACGAGCAGTACTTC.

This clonotype was recorded many times. The chain employs TRBV5-1 and TRBJ2-2, with D possibly matching TRBD2 (6 bases). The CDR3 consists of 15 residues. CDR1 is SGHRS and CDR2 is YFSETQ in the germline V gene. V dropped 0 bases and J dropped 3 bases, with 9 bases sitting between them. The CDR3 DNA follows: TGCGCCAGCAGCTTGGCCGGGAGCTACACCGGGGAGCTGTTTTTT. Amino acids: CASSLAGSYTGELFF.

The CDR3 DNA reads as TGTGCCAGCAGCCACACGCCAAAAAAGACTGAAGCTTTCTTT. Amino acid sequence: CASSHTPKKTEAFF. This chain links TRBV7-2 with TRBJ1-1; no clear D gene. With 5 bases removed from V and 5 bases from J, the gap between germline ends came to 15 bases. The CDR3 is 14 amino acids. Germline values: CDR1 SGHTA, CDR2 FQGNSA. Together with reference TRBV7-2 and TRBJ1-1, the CDR3 gives the full variable domain: GAGVSQSPSNKVTEKGKDVELRCDPISGHTALYWYRQSLGQGLEFLIYFQGNSAPDKSGLPSDRFSAERTGGSVSTLTIQRTQQEDSAVYLCASSHTPKKTEAFFGQGTRLTVV.

This clonotype was found a few times. The rearrangement uses TRBV20-1 and TRBJ2-7; TRBD2 might be the D (7 bases). The CDR3 totals 14 residues. V lost 3 bases, J lost 2 bases, and 14 bases lay in between. Germline values: CDR1 DFQATT, CDR2 SNEGSKA (reference sequence). This chain's CDR3 is CSASRGAEPYEQYF. As DNA, the CDR3 is TGCAGTGCTAGTCGGGGGGCTGAACCCTACGAGCAGTACTTC.

This clonotype was detected ten times or more. This chain connects TRBV7-9 to TRBJ2-7; D possibly corresponds to TRBD1 (6 bases). This CDR3 has 14 amino acids. The V and J ends lost 0 bases and 3 bases respectively, with 9 bases between them. Germline-derived CDR1 and CDR2 are SEHNR and FQNEAQ (reference sequence). The CDR3 is CASSLAGQIYEQYF. The CDR3 DNA reads TGTGCCAGCAGCTTAGCCGGACAGATCTACGAGCAGTACTTC.

The chain carries TRBV7-2 and TRBJ2-2, with 7 positions matching TRBD2. The V gene end was trimmed by 8 bases and the J gene end by 14 bases; junction bases not matched to a gene: 8. The CDR3 is 11 amino acids. From germline, CDR1 is SGHTA and CDR2 FQGNSA. CDR3: CASSNGGGLFF. For the CDR3, the DNA is TGTGCCAGCTCGAATGGCGGGGGTCTGTTTTTT.

The chain links TRBV20-1 to TRBJ1-1, with 12 bases identical to TRBD1. Trimming took 6 bases from V and 0 from J; bases not matched to a gene: 5. Germline V CDR1 and CDR2: DFQATT, SNEGSKA (reference sequence). CDR3 size: 15 residues. The CDR3 spells CSAGDRGHLNTEAFF. The CDR3 DNA reads TGCAGTGCGGGGGACAGGGGGCACCTGAACACTGAAGCTTTCTTT.

This clonotype was recorded at least ten times. This chain uses TRBV9 with TRBJ2-2, with no clear D. Germline V gene lookup returns CDR1 SGDLS and CDR2 YYNGEE. The CDR3 totals 13 residues. Trimming took off 2 bases at V and 3 bases at J, with 5 bases between the two ends. The CDR3 loop reads CASSVRYTGELFF. The CDR3 coding sequence is TGTGCCAGCAGCGTTCGGTACACCGGGGAGCTGTTTTTT.